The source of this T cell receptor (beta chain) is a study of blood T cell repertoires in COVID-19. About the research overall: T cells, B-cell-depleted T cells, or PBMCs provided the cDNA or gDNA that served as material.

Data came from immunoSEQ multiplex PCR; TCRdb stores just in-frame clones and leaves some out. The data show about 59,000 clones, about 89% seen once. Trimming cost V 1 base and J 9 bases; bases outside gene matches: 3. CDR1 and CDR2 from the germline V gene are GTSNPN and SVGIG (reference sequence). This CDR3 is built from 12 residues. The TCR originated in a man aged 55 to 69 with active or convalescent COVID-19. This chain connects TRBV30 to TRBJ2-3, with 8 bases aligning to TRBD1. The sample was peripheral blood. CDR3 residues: CAWSERQGTQYF. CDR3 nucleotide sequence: TGTGCCTGGAGTGAACGACAGGGGACGCAGTATTTT.